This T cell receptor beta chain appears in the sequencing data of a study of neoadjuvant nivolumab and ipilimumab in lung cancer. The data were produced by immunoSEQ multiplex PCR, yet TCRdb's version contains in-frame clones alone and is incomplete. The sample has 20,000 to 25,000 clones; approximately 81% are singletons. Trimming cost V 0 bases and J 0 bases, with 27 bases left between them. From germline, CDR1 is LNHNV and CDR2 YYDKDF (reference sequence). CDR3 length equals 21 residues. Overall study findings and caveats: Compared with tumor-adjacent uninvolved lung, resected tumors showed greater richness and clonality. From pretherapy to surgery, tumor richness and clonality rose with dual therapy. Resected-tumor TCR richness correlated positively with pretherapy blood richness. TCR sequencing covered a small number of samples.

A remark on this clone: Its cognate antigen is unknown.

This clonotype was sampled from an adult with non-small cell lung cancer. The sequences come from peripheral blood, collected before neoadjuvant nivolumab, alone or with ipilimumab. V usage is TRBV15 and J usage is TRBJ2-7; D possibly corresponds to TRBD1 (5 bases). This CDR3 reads CATSRDLGQGSIIRHSYEQYF. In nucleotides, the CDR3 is TGTGCCACCAGCAGAGATCTGGGGCAGGGTTCGATTATAAGACACTCCTACGAGCAGTACTTC.